One and the same sample provided the 7 T cell receptor beta chains below, sequenced in a study of cytomegalovirus exposure and HLA in healthy donors. The PCR used 60 Vbeta and 13 Jbeta primers. The data were produced by immunoSEQ multiplex PCR, yet TCRdb's version contains in-frame clones alone and is incomplete. The sample carries 170,000 or so clones, approximately 81% recorded once. The sequenced material came from PBMCs. The origin of the receptors is a man aged 18 to 30 in good health and CMV-seronegative.

The chain links TRBV28 to TRBJ1-1; 7 nucleotides match TRBD1. After removal of 6 bases from V and 6 bases from J, the junction contained 10 bases not matched to a gene. Germline lookup yields CDR1 MDHEN and CDR2 SYDVKM. The CDR3 spans 14 residues. This CDR3 is CASRRQGERPEAFF. The CDR3 coding sequence is TGTGCCAGCAGGCGACAGGGCGAGAGGCCTGAAGCTTTCTTT.

Here the CDR3 DNA reads TGTGCCAGCAGCCGGACGGGAATCCACCAAGAGACCCAGTACTTC. It yields the protein CASSRTGIHQETQYF. The chain has TRBV11-2 and TRBJ2-5; possible D gene TRBD2, 5 bases. Trimming pared 5 bases from V and 0 bases from J, leaving 13 bases between. The germline gives CDR1 SGHAT, CDR2 FQNNGV. The CDR3 extends over 15 amino acids.

V gene TRBV4-2 combines with J gene TRBJ1-4; 7 bases fit TRBD1. Trimming removed 2 bases from V and 7 bases from J; junction bases left unmatched: 10. From germline, CDR1 is LGHNA and CDR2 YNFKEQ. This CDR3 comprises 16 residues. The CDR3 loop reads CASSQPLPGGGEKLFF. CDR3 nucleotide sequence: TGTGCCAGCAGCCAACCTCTTCCAGGGGGAGGTGAAAAACTGTTTTTT.

CDR3 protein: CASSARTGVIPEAFF. The CDR3, as DNA: TGTGCCAGCAGCGCACGGACAGGGGTGATACCTGAAGCTTTCTTT. The chain employs TRBV9 and TRBJ1-1; 9 nucleotides line up with TRBD1. V shed 3 bases and J 6 bases; nucleotides not matched to a gene: 9. CDR3 length: 15 residues. From germline, CDR1 is SGDLS and CDR2 YYNGEE. The full variable domain, completed using reference TRBV9 and TRBJ1-1, is DSGVTQTPKHLITATGQRVTLRCSPRSGDLSVYWYQQSLDQGLQFLIQYYNGEERAKGNILERFSAQQFPDLHSELNLSSLELGDSALYFCASSARTGVIPEAFFGQGTRLTVV.

The chain carries TRBV9 and TRBJ2-2, with 7 bases aligning to TRBD2. Trimming cost V 2 bases and J 5 bases; bases outside gene matches: 6. This CDR3 has 15 amino acids. Germline values: CDR1 SGDLS, CDR2 YYNGEE. In nucleotides, the CDR3 is TGTGCCAGCAGCGTCCTAGCGGATCTAACCGGGGAGCTGTTTTTT. Amino acids: CASSVLADLTGELFF.

This sequence joins TRBV6-5 and TRBJ1-1; D is perhaps TRBD1 (6 bases). The CDR3 loop spans 12 amino acids. V gave up 6 bases and J gave up 8 bases, with 13 bases separating them. Germline-derived CDR1 and CDR2 are MNHEY and SVGAGI. CDR3 nucleotides: TGTGCCAGCAGCTCACAGGGCATCGAAGCTTTCTTT. Residues: CASSSQGIEAFF.

The chain recombines TRBV5-5 with TRBJ2-7, with TRBD2 as a possible D gene (6 bases). The germline V and J ends were trimmed by 2 bases and 3 bases, with 15 bases remaining between them. The germline V gene has CDR1 SGHKS and CDR2 YYEKEE (reference sequence). The CDR3 is 15 amino acids. Here the CDR3 DNA reads TGTGCCAGCAGCTTCGGGACTGCCGGGTACTACGAGCAGTACTTC. It codes for CASSFGTAGYYEQYF.